This entry lists 24 T cell receptor beta chains sequenced from one sample in a study of T cell responses to AZD1222 COVID-19 vaccine. The table came from immunoSEQ multiplex PCR; TCRdb's copy has only in-frame clones and leaves some out. The sample has roughly 110,000 clones; 89% are singletons. Source: peripheral blood, taken on day 0 of AZD1222 vaccination. These receptors originate from an adult in good health.

The CDR3 DNA is TGTGCCAGCAGCTTACTACAGGGGATCGATGGCTACACCTTC. This translates into CASSLLQGIDGYTF. The chain carries TRBV7-9 and TRBJ1-2; 7 nucleotides line up with TRBD1. This CDR3 is built from 14 residues. V lost 2 bases and J lost 6; bases outside the gene matches: 6. CDR1 and CDR2 from the germline V gene are SEHNR and FQNEAQ (reference sequence).

In the case of this clone: It is unclear where the CDR3 begins or ends on the DNA, so no DNA is shown, and the CDR3 is as TCRdb lists it. The chain is built from TRBV28 and TRBJ2-6; TRBD2, the D gene given by the table, was not confirmed from the DNA. The CDR3 is 15 amino acids in total, end residues counted. Germline CDR1 MDHEN, CDR2 SYDVKM. CDR3 sequence: CASSSSGTGANVLTF.

The chain joins TRBV28 to TRBJ2-3; tentatively, D is TRBD1 (6 bases). CDR1 and CDR2 from the germline V gene are MDHEN and SYDVKM. Trimming pared 6 bases from V and 1 base from J, leaving 14 bases between. The CDR3 sequence is 15 residues long. CDR3 protein: CASRTGQWGTDTQYF. As DNA, the CDR3 is TGTGCCAGCAGAACAGGACAGTGGGGCACAGATACGCAGTATTTT.

This chain connects TRBV3-1 (or the pseudogene TRBV3-2) to TRBJ1-2; D not certain. CDR1 is LGHDT, CDR2 YNNKEL, per germline (reference sequence). V shed 0 bases and J shed 2 bases, with 13 bases lying between them. The CDR3 is 16 residues long. The chain's CDR3 is CASSQDGPPGNYGYTF. The CDR3 region has the DNA TGTGCCAGCAGCCAAGATGGGCCCCCTGGGAACTATGGCTACACCTTC.

This chain joins TRBV7-2 and TRBJ1-1; D unresolved. Germline V gene sequence: CDR1 SGHTA, CDR2 FQGNSA. CDR3 length equals 14 residues. Trimming cost V 1 base and J 0 bases, with 6 bases left between them. The CDR3 DNA reads TGTGCCAGCAGCTTAGTTTATCTGAACACTGAAGCTTTCTTT. It is translated as CASSLVYLNTEAFF. Looking up the rest from reference TRBV7-2 and TRBJ1-1 gives the full variable domain: GAGVSQSPSNKVTEKGKDVELRCDPISGHTALYWYRQSLGQGLEFLIYFQGNSAPDKSGLPSDRFSAERTGGSVSTLTIQRTQQEDSAVYLCASSLVYLNTEAFFGQGTRLTVV.

This clone was recorded once. The chain is built from TRBV30 and TRBJ2-7; 7 nucleotides agree with TRBD1. V was pared by 5 bases and J by 4 bases, with 5 bases of the junction left unmatched. The CDR3 spans 12 residues. Germline CDR1 reads GTSNPN; CDR2 reads SVGIG (reference sequence). CDR3 sequence (DNA): TGTGCCTGGGCTGACAGGGTTTACGAGCAGTACTTC. Protein product: CAWADRVYEQYF.

This clone was detected only once. The genes are TRBV18 and TRBJ2-3; TRBD1 matches 7 bases. CDR1 and CDR2 from the germline V gene are KGHSH and LQKENI. With V trimmed by 4 bases and J by 3 bases, 7 bases remained unmatched. The CDR3 sequence is 15 residues long. The chain's CDR3 is CASSLRQGGTDTQYF. The CDR3 DNA is TGTGCCAGCTCACTCCGACAGGGCGGTACAGATACGCAGTATTTT.

V usage is TRBV28 and J usage is TRBJ1-5; D unresolved. The V gene's germline CDR1 is MDHEN and CDR2 SYDVKM. The CDR3 runs 17 residues. The V end was cut by 3 bases, the J end by 0 bases, with 15 bases between. CDR3 DNA sequence: TGTGCCAGCAGTTTTAGCGGGGTCAGACATAGCAATCAGCCCCAGCATTTT. Its protein product is CASSFSGVRHSNQPQHF.

The V and J genes are TRBV5-1 and TRBJ2-7, with a weak D call TRBD2 (6 bases). Germline V gene lookup returns CDR1 SGHRS and CDR2 YFSETQ. The CDR3 has 18 residues. V was pared by 0 bases and J by 0 bases, with 19 bases between. The chain's CDR3 is CASSLGALGGWYSYEQYF. The CDR3 DNA sequence: TGCGCCAGCAGCTTGGGTGCCCTTGGGGGGTGGTACTCCTACGAGCAGTACTTC.

The chain recombines TRBV6-2 or TRBV6-3 with TRBJ2-2; 9 bases match TRBD2. With V trimmed by 2 bases and J by 6 bases, 7 bases remained unmatched. In germline, CDR1 is MNHEY, CDR2 SVGEGT. CDR3 length: 16 residues. The CDR3 protein is CASSYGGRAFPGELFF. The CDR3 nucleotides are TGTGCCAGCAGTTACGGCGGGAGGGCCTTCCCCGGGGAGCTGTTTTTT.

The chain uses TRBV12-5 and TRBJ2-6, with 8 bases matching TRBD1. The V gene end was trimmed by 5 bases and the J gene end by 2 bases; junction bases not matched to a gene: 8. Germline CDR1 reads LGHNT; CDR2 reads FRNRAP. The CDR3 has 17 residues. The CDR3 DNA sequence: TGTGCTAGTGGTCCCGACAGGGGCGGCACTGGGGCCAACGTCCTGACTTTC. It specifies CASGPDRGGTGANVLTF.

The V gene is TRBV5-1, the J gene TRBJ2-3, with 11 bases aligning to TRBD2. Germline V CDR1 and CDR2: SGHRS, YFSETQ. The CDR3 has 17 amino acids. V was clipped by 4 bases and J by 0 bases; unmatched bases: 7. The CDR3, as DNA: TGCGCCAGCAGCCCCTTAGCGGGAGGGCCCAGCACAGATACGCAGTATTTT. Its protein product is CASSPLAGGPSTDTQYF.

The chain employs TRBV24-1 and TRBJ2-7, with a possible D match to TRBD2 (7 bases). In germline, CDR1 is KGHDR, CDR2 SFDVKD. The CDR3 has 14 amino acids. The V end lost 2 bases, the J end lost 7 bases, and 14 bases lay between the germline ends. The CDR3 region has the DNA TGTGCCACCAGTGATTCAAACAGGGAGGGAGAGCAGTACTTC. It is translated as CATSDSNREGEQYF.

This clone has just a few counts. The V call is TRBV6-5, the J call TRBJ1-5; a weak D match, TRBD1 (5 bases). Germline V CDR1 and CDR2: MNHEY, SVGAGI. The V end was cut by 6 bases, the J end by 0 bases, with 12 bases between. This CDR3 is 15 amino acids long. In DNA form, the CDR3 reads TGTGCCAGCAGCCGCGGGGGACCTAGCAATCAGCCCCAGCATTTT. Its translation is CASSRGGPSNQPQHF.

This chain joins TRBV6-5 and TRBJ2-2; a possible D gene is TRBD1 (6 bases). Germline loops: CDR1 MNHEY, CDR2 SVGAGI. Trimming shortened V by 0 bases and J by 6 bases, and 11 bases separated the two germline ends. CDR3 length: 15 residues. The CDR3 nucleotides are TGTGCCAGCAGTTACTCAACAGGGACCCCCGGGGAGCTGTTTTTT. Amino acids: CASSYSTGTPGELFF.

The chain couples TRBV14 to TRBJ2-3, with 10 nucleotides matching TRBD2. V dropped 1 base and J dropped 6; count of bases not matched to a gene: 13. Germline V gene data show CDR1 as SGHDN and CDR2 as FVKESK. The CDR3 loop spans 18 amino acids. The CDR3 DNA follows: TGTGCCAGCAGCCAAGTAGGGCTTTCTAGCGGGAGTCCGGATACGCAGTATTTT. Residues: CASSQVGLSSGSPDTQYF.

The chain carries TRBV3-1 (or the pseudogene TRBV3-2) and TRBJ1-1; D gene unclear. Germline V gene sequence: CDR1 LGHDT, CDR2 YNNKEL (reference sequence). The germline V and J ends were trimmed by 2 bases and 5 bases, with 12 bases remaining between them. This CDR3 spans 14 amino acids. CDR3 residues: CASSQNSGMTEAFF. In DNA form, the CDR3 reads TGTGCCAGCAGCCAAAATTCGGGTATGACTGAAGCTTTCTTT.

The rearrangement links TRBV28 to TRBJ2-7; 7 bases align to TRBD2. Germline-derived CDR1 and CDR2 are MDHEN and SYDVKM. With 4 bases clipped from V and 3 bases from J, the junction kept 9 bases outside the gene matches. CDR3 length: 15 residues. CDR3 nucleotides: TGTGCCAGCAGTTCTGCGGGGGAACCAAACTACGAGCAGTACTTC. Protein: CASSSAGEPNYEQYF.

The chain couples TRBV5-1 to TRBJ2-5, with a possible D match to TRBD1 (6 bases). This CDR3 has 13 amino acids. Germline values: CDR1 SGHRS, CDR2 YFSETQ. V was pared by 6 bases and J by 0 bases, with 9 bases between. DNA for the CDR3: TGCGCCAGCACCGGGGACAACCAAGAGACCCAGTACTTC. It encodes CASTGDNQETQYF. Using reference TRBV5-1 and TRBJ2-5 for the parts outside the CDR3, the full variable domain is KAGVTQTPRYLIKTRGQQVTLSCSPISGHRSVSWYQQTPGQGLQFLFEYFSETQRNKGNFPGRFSGRQFSNSRSEMNVSTLELGDSALYLCASTGDNQETQYFGPGTRLLVL.

The chain combines TRBV15 with TRBJ1-1; no clear D. Looked up from germline, CDR1 is LNHNV and CDR2 is YYDKDF (reference sequence). The CDR3 runs to 14 residues. Between the trimmed V and J ends, which lost 3 bases and 1 base, there was a span of 9 bases. Here the CDR3 DNA reads TGTGCCACCAGCAGTCCCAGAGCGAACACTGAAGCTTTCTTT. Protein product: CATSSPRANTEAFF.

The rearrangement uses TRBV3-1 (or the pseudogene TRBV3-2) and TRBJ2-5, with D tentatively TRBD2 (6 bases). Germline CDR1 is LGHDT and CDR2 is YNNKEL (reference sequence). The CDR3 covers 15 residues. The ends were cut back, 5 bases at V and 5 bases at J, with 18 bases in the middle. The CDR3 protein is CASSARSPRGETQYF. In nucleotides, the CDR3 is TGTGCCAGCAGCGCCCGGTCACCCCGGGGGGAGACCCAGTACTTC.

The J gene is TRBJ2-7, the V gene TRBV24-1, with 10 bases lining up with TRBD1. The CDR3 runs to 14 residues. Germline V gene data show CDR1 as KGHDR and CDR2 as SFDVKD. Trimming cost V 9 bases and J 1 base; bases outside gene matches: 5. This CDR3 reads CATGGTGASYEQYF. DNA of the CDR3: TGTGCCACCGGAGGGACAGGGGCTTCCTACGAGCAGTACTTC.

This clone is categorized as medium-sized (0.01 to 0.1%). The chain uses TRBV28 and TRBJ1-5, with a tentative D call TRBD1 (6 bases). V lost 4 bases and J lost 0, with 25 bases in between. The CDR3 has 20 residues. CDR1 and CDR2 from the germline V gene are MDHEN and SYDVKM. The CDR3: CASSSGQLLIKAYSNQPQHF. The CDR3 DNA follows: TGTGCCAGCAGTTCTGGACAGCTTCTAATCAAAGCTTATAGCAATCAGCCCCAGCATTTT.

This clone was counted a single time. The V gene is TRBV4-3, the J gene TRBJ1-5; D unclear. Trimming pared 2 bases from V and 4 bases from J, leaving 6 bases between. The CDR3 contains 13 residues. The germline CDR1 and CDR2 sequences are LGHNA and YSLEER. CDR3 loop: CASSQSRNQPQHF. The DNA for the CDR3 is TGCGCCAGCAGCCAATCTAGGAATCAGCCCCAGCATTTT.